Following are 29 T cell receptor beta chains from one sample sequenced in a study of blood T cell repertoires in COVID-19. Profiled with immunoSEQ multiplex PCR; TCRdb holds only in-frame clones, not every one. The data hold about 150,000 clones, with roughly four fifths observed a single time. Sequenced: peripheral blood. Receptors were obtained from a woman aged 55 to 70 with acute or convalescent COVID-19.

The chain recombines TRBV30 with TRBJ1-3; D is possibly TRBD1 (6 bases). The V end lost 7 bases, the J end lost 2 bases, and 18 bases lay between the germline ends. The CDR3 spans 15 residues. Germline CDR1 GTSNPN, CDR2 SVGIG (reference sequence). The CDR3, as DNA: TGTGCCTTTTCCTGGGGGCAGGGGACTGGAAACACCATATATTTT. It translates to CAFSWGQGTGNTIYF.

V gene TRBV18 combines with J gene TRBJ1-2, with D perhaps TRBD1 (6 bases). The CDR3 is 14 residues long. The germline V and J ends were trimmed by 0 bases and 4 bases, with 9 bases remaining between them. The germline gives CDR1 KGHSH, CDR2 LQKENI. The CDR3 loop is CASSPPTGRYGYTF. The CDR3 region has the DNA TGTGCCAGCTCACCACCGACAGGTCGCTATGGCTACACCTTC.

This clone was observed a handful of times. V is TRBV9 and J is TRBJ1-2; 12 positions agree with TRBD1. J lost 3 bases, V lost 3 bases, and 3 bases had no gene match. Per germline, CDR1 SGDLS and CDR2 YYNGEE. This CDR3 is built from 15 residues. The DNA for the CDR3 is TGTGCCAGCAGCGCCGGGACAGGGGGCTACTATGGCTACACCTTC. Its protein product is CASSAGTGGYYGYTF.

This chain joins TRBV12-3 or TRBV12-4 and TRBJ1-2; the match to TRBD1 covers 8 bases. V gave up 5 bases and J gave up 7 bases; unmatched junction bases: 3. The CDR3 loop spans 12 amino acids. The CDR3 sequence is CASSLTGVGYTF. DNA for the CDR3: TGTGCCAGCAGTCTGACAGGGGTTGGCTACACCTTC.

In nucleotides, the CDR3 is TGCGCCAGCAGTCAAGGGGACTTAGAAAAACTGTTTTTT. Encoded protein: CASSQGDLEKLFF. This sequence joins TRBV23-1 and TRBJ1-4; possibly TRBD1 for D (5 bases). TRBV23-1 qualifies as an ORF whose function is uncertain. The CDR3 spans 13 residues. Trimming took 2 bases from V and 8 from J, leaving 9 bases between them.

The chain couples TRBV5-1 to TRBJ2-2; maybe TRBD1 (6 bases). CDR1 and CDR2 from the germline V gene are SGHRS and YFSETQ. Trimming left V 1 base short and J 8 bases short, with 15 bases between. CDR3 length: 15 residues. CDR3 sequence reads: CASSLPQGNSGELFF. CDR3 nucleotides: TGCGCCAGCAGCTTGCCGCAGGGGAATTCTGGGGAGCTGTTTTTT.

The genes are TRBV7-9 and TRBJ1-2, with 8 bases fitting TRBD1. Germline values: CDR1 SEHNR, CDR2 FQNEAQ (reference sequence). Unmatched junction bases numbered 11, after V lost 5 bases and J lost 3 bases. The CDR3 totals 16 residues. For the CDR3, the DNA is TGTGCCAGCAGCCCTTCCGGGACAGGAGGGGACTATGGCTACACCTTC. Translation gives CASSPSGTGGDYGYTF.

This chain connects TRBV30 to TRBJ2-7, with D tentatively TRBD1 (6 bases). The germline CDR1 and CDR2 sequences are GTSNPN and SVGIG (reference sequence). The V end lost 4 bases, the J end lost 1 base, and 8 bases lay between the germline ends. The CDR3 loop spans 12 amino acids. This CDR3 is CAWTDSSYEQYF. The CDR3 DNA sequence: TGTGCCTGGACGGACAGTTCCTACGAGCAGTACTTC. Variable domain in full (rest from reference TRBV30 and TRBJ2-7): SQTIHQWPATLVQPVGSPLSLECTVEGTSNPNLYWYRQAAGRGLQLLFYSVGIGQISSEVPQNLSASRPQDRQFILSSKKLLLSDSGFYLCAWTDSSYEQYFGPGTRLTVT.

The genes are TRBV29-1 and TRBJ1-3; no definite D call. Trimming removed 7 bases from V and 8 bases from J, with 15 bases in between. The CDR3 contains 12 residues. Germline CDR1 reads SQVTM; CDR2 reads ANQGSEA. The CDR3 reads CSALAELDTIYF. Written as DNA, the CDR3 is TGCAGCGCCTTAGCTGAGCTGGACACCATATATTTT. The variable domain in full, completed from reference TRBV29-1 and TRBJ1-3, reads SAVISQKPSRDICQRGTSLTIQCQVDSQVTMMFWYRQQPGQSLTLIATANQGSEATYESGFVIDKFPISRPNLTFSTLTVSNMSPEDSSIYLCSALAELDTIYFGEGSWLTVV.

The genes are TRBV7-9 and TRBJ2-2; the match to TRBD2 covers 12 bases. V lost 5 bases to trimming and J lost 2 bases; unmatched junction nucleotides: 6. Germline V gene sequence: CDR1 SEHNR, CDR2 FQNEAQ (reference sequence). CDR3 length equals 17 residues. CDR3: CASSQTSGGTNTGELFF. CDR3 nucleotide sequence: TGTGCCAGCAGCCAAACTAGCGGGGGGACCAACACCGGGGAGCTGTTTTTT.

The V gene is TRBV7-6, the J gene TRBJ1-6; no clear D gene. Germline V gives CDR1 SGHVS, CDR2 FNYEAQ. The V end was cut by 4 bases, the J end by 8 bases, with 12 bases between. The length of the CDR3 is 14 residues. CDR3 coding DNA: TGTGCCAGCAGCTCACGGAGCCTCGATTCACCCCTCCACTTT. It translates to CASSSRSLDSPLHF.

The chain has TRBV15 and TRBJ1-2; tentative D call: TRBD1 (6 bases). This CDR3 has 16 amino acids. Germline CDR1 and CDR2: LNHNV and YYDKDF (reference sequence). With 0 bases removed from V and 2 bases from J, the gap between germline ends came to 13 bases. CDR3 in amino acids: CATSRDLLGANYGYTF. The CDR3 nucleotides read TGTGCCACCAGCAGAGATCTTTTGGGGGCAAACTATGGCTACACCTTC.

The chain recombines TRBV11-2 with TRBJ2-1, with D possibly being TRBD1 (5 bases). CDR1 is SGHAT and CDR2 is FQNNGV in the germline V gene. The V and J ends lost 4 bases and 9 bases respectively, with 13 bases between them. The CDR3 covers 13 residues. In nucleotides, the CDR3 is TGTGCCAGCAGCTCCCGACAGCGAAGTGAGCAGTTCTTC. Residues: CASSSRQRSEQFF. The whole variable domain, remainder taken from reference TRBV11-2 and TRBJ2-1, is EAGVAQSPRYKIIEKRQSVAFWCNPISGHATLYWYQQILGQGPKLLIQFQNNGVVDDSQLPKDRFSAERLKGVDSTLKIQPAKLEDSAVYLCASSSRQRSEQFFGPGTRLTVL.

The CDR3 DNA follows: TGTGCCAGTAGTCAACTCCGGGTTACAACTAATGAAAAACTGTTTTTT. Translating gives CASSQLRVTTNEKLFF. The V call is TRBV19, the J call TRBJ1-4; the D is unclear. The CDR3 is made up of 16 amino acids. Trimming took 5 bases from V and 0 from J, leaving 13 bases between them. The V gene's germline CDR1 is LNHDA and CDR2 SQIVND (reference sequence).

The rearrangement joins TRBV20-1 to TRBJ2-1; TRBD2 aligns across 16 bases. The CDR3 contains 17 residues. V was clipped by 3 bases and J by 8 bases; unmatched bases: 10. Germline CDR1 and CDR2: DFQATT and SNEGSKA (reference sequence). CDR3 nucleotides: TGCAGTGCTAGTGGGACTAGCGGGGGGGGAGGGATCCATGAGCAGTTCTTC. Residues: CSASGTSGGGGIHEQFF.

V and J are TRBV11-3 and TRBJ2-1; TRBD2 matches 10 bases. J was trimmed by 4 bases and V by 1 base; bases with no gene match: 7. There are 17 residues in the CDR3. From germline, CDR1 is SGHNT and CDR2 YENEEA. This chain's CDR3 is CASSLGTPSGGYNEQFF. Here the CDR3 DNA reads TGTGCCAGCAGCTTAGGAACCCCTAGCGGGGGTTACAATGAGCAGTTCTTC. Drawing the rest from reference TRBV11-3 and TRBJ2-1, the complete variable domain is EAGVVQSPRYKIIEKKQPVAFWCNPISGHNTLYWYLQNLGQGPELLIRYENEEAVDDSQLPKDRFSAERLKGVDSTLKIQPAELGDSAVYLCASSLGTPSGGYNEQFFGPGTRLTVL.

This chain connects TRBV28 to TRBJ1-2; 8 bases match TRBD1. Per germline, CDR1 MDHEN and CDR2 SYDVKM. This CDR3 is 13 amino acids long. J gave up 7 bases and V 7 bases, and 8 bases lay outside the gene matches. In DNA, the CDR3 is TGTGCCAGCAATCCGGACAGGGAGGGTGGCTACACCTTC. It specifies CASNPDREGGYTF.

The chain uses TRBV6-5 and TRBJ2-7; maybe TRBD1 (5 bases). With 4 bases removed from V and 5 bases from J, the gap between germline ends came to 21 bases. The CDR3 covers 16 residues. Germline V gives CDR1 MNHEY, CDR2 SVGAGI. The CDR3 here is CASSSRQGRFEHEQYF. The CDR3 region has the DNA TGTGCCAGCAGTTCTAGGCAGGGTAGATTTGAGCACGAGCAGTACTTC.

The chain recombines TRBV5-1 with TRBJ1-2; D is possibly TRBD1 (5 bases). The V gene lost 2 bases and the J gene lost 2 bases, with 10 bases spanning the gap. The CDR3 loop spans 14 amino acids. Germline CDR1 and CDR2: SGHRS and YFSETQ. The CDR3 DNA reads TGCGCCAGCAGCTTTGGGGGGACCAACTATGGCTACACCTTC. Translating gives CASSFGGTNYGYTF.

The chain has TRBV6-5 and TRBJ2-3; 9 bases are a match to TRBD1. This CDR3 has 14 residues. V dropped 6 bases and J dropped 5; count of bases not matched to a gene: 6. CDR1 MNHEY and CDR2 SVGAGI come from the germline V gene. CDR3 sequence (DNA): TGTGCCAGCAGCAAGGGACAGGGAAGAGATACGCAGTATTTT. It codes for CASSKGQGRDTQYF.

The V gene is TRBV2, the J gene TRBJ1-2, with 9 nucleotides matching TRBD1. This CDR3 is 15 amino acids long. J was trimmed by 4 bases and V by 6 bases; bases with no gene match: 9. The V gene's germline CDR1 is SNHLY and CDR2 FYNNEI. The CDR3 DNA follows: TGTGCCAGCAGCGAACAGGGGGCGGCGGTCTATGGCTACACCTTC. This codes for CASSEQGAAVYGYTF.

The chain couples TRBV29-1 to TRBJ2-4; tentative D call: TRBD1 (6 bases). CDR1 and CDR2 (germline): SQVTM, ANQGSEA. CDR3 length: 14 residues. The ends were cut back, 6 bases at V and 0 bases at J, with 12 bases in the middle. CDR3 coding DNA: TGCAGCGTACAGGGCCGGGGAGCCAAAAACATTCAGTACTTC. Its protein product is CSVQGRGAKNIQYF.

Only one count was recorded for this clone. This sequence joins TRBV6-5 and TRBJ1-5, with a weak D call TRBD1 (5 bases). The V gene lost 6 bases and the J gene lost 5 bases, with 8 bases spanning the gap. The length of the CDR3 is 12 residues. Germline CDR1 reads MNHEY; CDR2 reads SVGAGI. The CDR3 DNA reads as TGTGCCAGCAGGGAGGGGTATCAGCCCCAGCATTTT. Protein: CASREGYQPQHF.

This clone turned up a few times. V is TRBV6-5 and J is TRBJ2-7; 7 nucleotides line up with TRBD1. Trimming removed 6 bases from V and 5 bases from J; junction bases left unmatched: 4. This CDR3 contains 12 residues. CDR1 MNHEY and CDR2 SVGAGI come from the germline V gene. The CDR3 spells CASRPTGDEQYF. The DNA of the CDR3 is TGTGCCAGCAGACCCACAGGGGACGAGCAGTACTTC.

The gene calls are TRBV18 and TRBJ1-1, with D maybe TRBD1 (6 bases). V was trimmed by 5 bases and J by 6 bases, leaving 16 bases between them. Germline values: CDR1 KGHSH, CDR2 LQKENI. This CDR3 has 14 amino acids. CDR3 loop: CASSLQGLHAEAFF. CDR3 DNA: TGTGCCAGCTCATTACAGGGTTTACACGCTGAAGCTTTCTTT.

The chain has TRBV10-1 and TRBJ2-7; D gene unclear. The CDR3 has 17 amino acids. Germline V gives CDR1 WNHNN, CDR2 SYGVQD (reference sequence). The germline V and J ends were trimmed by 3 bases and 4 bases, with 22 bases remaining between them. This CDR3 is CASSDAHSTDRRYEQYV. For the CDR3, the DNA is TGCGCCAGCAGTGACGCGCATTCGACCGATCGGCGGTACGAGCAGTACGTC.

J is TRBJ1-3 and V is TRBV5-1, with TRBD1 as a possible D gene (6 bases). CDR3 size: 15 residues. Germline V lookup: CDR1 SGHRS, CDR2 YFSETQ. V lost 4 bases and J lost 0, with 11 bases in between. The CDR3: CASSQGHVSGNTIYF. CDR3 DNA: TGCGCCAGCAGCCAGGGACACGTCTCTGGAAACACCATATATTTT.

The V call is TRBV7-3, the J call TRBJ1-2, with 10 bases aligning to TRBD1. V shed 2 bases and J 8 bases; nucleotides not matched to a gene: 8. CDR3 length: 15 residues. Germline CDR1 is SGHTA and CDR2 is FQGTGA. CDR3 nucleotides: TGTGCCAGCAGCTTAGGGGACAGGGGTTCGGAGGGCTACACCTTC. It translates to CASSLGDRGSEGYTF.

The chain joins TRBV6-1 to TRBJ1-4; TRBD1 aligns across 9 bases. The germline CDR1 and CDR2 sequences are MNHNS and SASEGT. Unmatched junction bases numbered 6, after V lost 5 bases and J lost 5 bases. The CDR3 loop spans 15 amino acids. DNA of the CDR3: TGTGCCAGCAGTTCCCGACAGGGGGGGAATGAAAAACTGTTTTTT. Its translation is CASSSRQGGNEKLFF.